Listed here is a single T cell receptor beta chain. The CDR3 is made up of 15 amino acids. Germline trimming cut 5 bases from V and 3 bases from J; bases unmatched to any gene: 6. These data come from a study of CD4 and CD8 cells across lung adenocarcinoma regions. The patients had localized lung adenocarcinoma, a non-small cell subtype. TCRdb used MiXCR to reprocess the PCR reads, holding one entry per CDR3 protein. The sample yields roughly 13,000 distinct CDR3 sequences, roughly 45% seen once. This chain joins TRBV12-3 or TRBV12-4 and TRBJ2-7; the match to TRBD2 covers 11 bases. The receptor comes from a male donor with lung adenocarcinoma. The CD4 and CD8 labels of this study may be unreliable. The sequenced sample was CD4+ T cells from the center of a lung tumor. This CDR3 reads CASSRALAGGYEQYF. The CDR3 DNA reads as TGTGCCAGCAGTAGAGCCCTAGCGGGAGGCTACGAGCAGTACTTC.